Listed below are T cell receptor beta chains from one sample, sequenced in a study of Ad26.COV2.S vaccination and SARS-CoV-2 variants. Sequenced by immunoSEQ multiplex PCR; TCRdb stores in-frame clones only, minus some. This table has 300,000 to 400,000 clones, about 88% appearing once. Sequencing was performed on peripheral blood, taken in a trial of Ad26.COV2.S vaccine versus placebo. The receptors were sampled from a person aged 18-60 years who received the Ad26.COV2.S COVID-19 vaccine or a placebo. The CDR3 runs from the conserved cysteine through the conserved F or W.

J gene | V gene | CDR3 protein
TRBJ2-5 | TRBV11-2 | CASSPLGRQETQYF
TRBJ2-3 | TRBV20-1 | CSASRGGRTDTQYF
TRBJ2-5 | TRBV27 | CASSRIHQETQYF
TRBJ2-5 | TRBV4-1 | CATSPSGIQETQYF
TRBJ2-5 | TRBV29-1 | CSVGPQYQETQYF
TRBJ2-1 | TRBV27 | CASSSGGRYNEQFF
TRBJ1-6 | TRBV7-8 | CASSPATIINSPLHF
TRBJ2-7 | TRBV6-5 | CASSYLGLGSGEQYF
TRBJ1-3 | TRBV28 | CASLKLADSGNTIYF
TRBJ1-2 | TRBV27 | CASRRVAGGSYGYTF
TRBJ2-3 | TRBV5-1 | CASSLGGSPTDTQYF
TRBJ2-3 | TRBV7-9 | CASRALRFSTDTQYF
TRBJ2-7 | TRBV7-9 | CASSLDRVWARYEQYF
TRBJ2-1 | TRBV3-1/TRBV3-2 | CASSARGGLRNEQFF
TRBJ2-3 | TRBV19 | CASTPGYSGGTDTQYF
TRBJ1-2 | TRBV4-3 | CASSRAQGDYGYTF
TRBJ2-3 | TRBV7-6 | CASSLGAGGPGTDTQYF
TRBJ1-1 | TRBV6-5 | CASSYSGTGNTEAFF
TRBJ2-3 | TRBV24-1 | CATSGGQGSTDTQYF
TRBJ1-1 | TRBV30 | CAWSTGTEAFF
TRBJ1-1 | TRBV29-1 | CSVPTGATEAFF
TRBJ1-2 | TRBV10-1 | CASSESGPYGYTF
TRBJ1-4 | TRBV28 | CASSLVLGSDEKLFF
TRBJ1-1 | TRBV6-5 | CASSYTRDTEAFF
TRBJ1-1 | TRBV7-9 | CASSLGIGQNTEAFF
TRBJ1-3 | TRBV3-1/TRBV3-2 | CASSQEGLRGSGNTIYF
TRBJ2-7 | TRBV6-5 | CASTTTGEGSYEQYF
TRBJ2-5 | TRBV24-1 | CATSDKGQETQYF
TRBJ2-7 | TRBV9 | CASSGAGTGSRRDEQYF
TRBJ1-2 | TRBV3-1/TRBV3-2 | CASSPTWDSNYGYTF
TRBJ2-3 | TRBV25-1 | CASSEGGSTDTQYF
TRBJ2-3 | TRBV24-1 | CATSDLGVADTQYF
TRBJ2-2 | TRBV30 | CASPGPYGELFF
TRBJ1-2 | TRBV12-3/TRBV12-4 | CASSPDRGTYTF
TRBJ1-1 | TRBV28 | CASSGPGQGTEAFF
TRBJ2-7 | TRBV4-1 | CASSQDSTYEQYF
TRBJ1-2 | TRBV18 | CASSSAPGATYGYTF
TRBJ2-7 | TRBV7-9 | CASSSGQATRVEQYF
TRBJ1-1 | TRBV10-3 | CAISAPGSTEAFF
TRBJ2-7 | TRBV14 | CASSRSASEQYF
TRBJ2-1 | TRBV18 | CASSPPAGGYNEQFF
TRBJ2-1 | TRBV28 | CASNGGLSYNEQFF
TRBJ2-7 | TRBV6-5 | CASSDLQVGQYF
TRBJ1-1 | TRBV28 | CASSLPLTSEAFF
TRBJ1-3 | TRBV18 | CASSPNTGNTIYF
TRBJ1-2 | TRBV2 | CASSESRGYGYTF
TRBJ2-5 | TRBV29-1 | CSVEMAGGWETQYF
TRBJ2-7 | TRBV6-2/TRBV6-3 | CASSYRIDRGPYEQYF
TRBJ2-1 | TRBV6-4 | CASSLEDYGEQFF
TRBJ1-5 | TRBV7-2 | CASSLGPGRQTNQPQHF
TRBJ1-6 | TRBV2 | CASSGGTVHNSPLHF
TRBJ2-6 | TRBV30 | CAWSNSGANVLTF
TRBJ2-1 | TRBV2 | CASSETEGKNEQFF
TRBJ2-5 | TRBV6-5 | CASDRGQGETQYF
TRBJ2-7 | TRBV19 | CATSRTSGSYEQYF